The 8 T cell receptor beta chains reported below all come from one sample, sequenced in a study of T cell responses to AZD1222 COVID-19 vaccine (dated by TCRdb to about 2021). Receptor libraries were prepared by the immunoSEQ multiplex PCR assay. TCRdb provides this immuneACCESS table in a form limited to in-frame rearrangements. Some clones are lacking; in checked studies, under half of them reflect an unresolved V gene, and why the rest are absent is not known. The sample table shows fewer than 200,000 clones, and more than 80% are seen once. 3.5% to 5.5% of the sample rests with the top ten. The sample's time point label, decoded: about 28 days (+/-7) after the second vaccine dose. Sample treatment or condition, as interpreted from the label and publication: meningococcal conjugate vaccine given as trial control. The sequences come from peripheral blood, collected 28 days after the second dose of the MenACWY control vaccine. The source of these receptors is an adult who received the MenACWY meningococcal vaccine as a control.

The chain combines TRBV28 with TRBJ1-1; a possible D gene is TRBD1 (5 bases). Germline CDR1 reads MDHEN; CDR2 reads SYDVKM. The germline V and J ends were trimmed by 8 bases and 10 bases, with 20 bases remaining between them. The CDR3 loop spans 13 amino acids. The CDR3 coding sequence is TGTGCCAGCGGAACACCTAAGACAGTAGGAGCTTTCTTT. This gives the protein CASGTPKTVGAFF.

The chain links TRBV5-5 to TRBJ2-3; the D gene is possibly TRBD1 (6 bases). The CDR3 has 15 amino acids. CDR1 is SGHKS, CDR2 YYEKEE, per germline (reference sequence). V shed 4 bases and J shed 4 bases, with 16 bases lying between them. CDR3 nucleotide sequence: TGTGCCAGCAGCGTCCCACAGGGTAGCTCAGATACGCAGTATTTT. It is translated as CASSVPQGSSDTQYF. Looking up the rest from reference TRBV5-5 and TRBJ2-3 gives the full variable domain: DAGVTQSPTHLIKTRGQQVTLRCSPISGHKSVSWYQQVLGQGPQFIFQYYEKEERGRGNFPDRFSARQFPNYSSELNVNALLLGDSALYLCASSVPQGSSDTQYFGPGTRLTVL.

V gene TRBV27 combines with J gene TRBJ2-3; tentative D call: TRBD2 (5 bases). The germline CDR1 and CDR2 sequences are MNHEY and SMNVEV (reference sequence). Trimming cost V 7 bases and J 0 bases, with 14 bases left between them. The CDR3 length is 15 residues. CDR3 nucleotide sequence: TGTGCCAGCACTTTTCGGGGAACTAGCACAGATACGCAGTATTTT. Encoded protein: CASTFRGTSTDTQYF.

This clone was recorded only once. The V call is TRBV18, the J call TRBJ1-1; D is unresolved. V was trimmed by 1 base and J by 2 bases, leaving 11 bases between them. This CDR3 is 15 amino acids long. CDR1 is KGHSH and CDR2 is LQKENI in the germline V gene. The CDR3 bases are TGTGCCAGCTCACCACTCCCGGATCGAAACACTGAAGCTTTCTTT. It specifies CASSPLPDRNTEAFF.

This sequence joins TRBV6-4 and TRBJ2-1; D not resolved. This CDR3 is built from 17 residues. V was cut by 5 bases and J by 5 bases, with 22 bases left in between. Germline CDR1 is MRHNA and CDR2 is SNTAGT. CDR3 DNA sequence: TGTGCCAGCAGTCCCCTATTAATTTTAGGGCCCAACAATGAGCAGTTCTTC. This sequence encodes CASSPLLILGPNNEQFF.

This rearrangement joins TRBV7-9 to TRBJ1-2; 7 nucleotides line up with TRBD1. The CDR3 spans 14 residues. Germline V CDR1 and CDR2: SEHNR, FQNEAQ (reference sequence). V dropped 2 bases and J dropped 8; count of bases not matched to a gene: 8. The CDR3 DNA reads TGTGCCAGCAGCTTATCGGCAGGGGGATCCGGCTACACCTTC. Translation: CASSLSAGGSGYTF.

The gene calls are TRBV19 and TRBJ2-3, with 11 bases matching TRBD2. The CDR3 totals 19 residues. V lost 3 bases to trimming and J lost 0 bases; unmatched junction nucleotides: 11. Germline V lookup: CDR1 LNHDA, CDR2 SQIVND (reference sequence). CDR3 DNA: TGTGCCAGTAGTATTCCTAGGCTAGCGGGAGGCACTAGCACAGATACGCAGTATTTT. Amino acid sequence: CASSIPRLAGGTSTDTQYF.

The chain uses TRBV7-9 and TRBJ2-6, with a tentative D call TRBD1 (5 bases). The CDR3 has 14 residues. Per germline, CDR1 SEHNR and CDR2 FQNEAQ (reference sequence). Trimming took off 5 bases at V and 2 bases at J, with 7 bases between the two ends. CDR3 nucleotide sequence: TGTGCCAGCAGCGCCAGGGCTGGGGCCAACGTCCTGACTTTC. Its translation is CASSARAGANVLTF. The full variable domain, in which reference TRBV7-9 and TRBJ2-6 provide the parts outside the CDR3, is DTGVSQNPRHKITKRGQNVTFRCDPISEHNRLYWYRQTLGQGPEFLTYFQNEAQLEKSRLLSDRFSAERPKGSFSTLEIQRTEQGDSAMYLCASSARAGANVLTFGAGSRLTVL.